This T cell receptor (beta chain) was captured by sequencing in a study of control samples from healthy donors and cancer patients. Profiled with immunoSEQ multiplex PCR; TCRdb holds only in-frame clones, not every one. The data show tens of thousands of clones, about 92% seen once. The sequence was obtained from a man aged 35 to 55 with colorectal cancer. The sample taken for sequencing was PBMCs.

The CDR3 loop reads CASSPTGSTQYF. CDR3 DNA sequence: TGCGCCAGCAGCCCGACAGGGTCTACGCAGTATTTT. The chain uses TRBV4-3 and TRBJ2-3, with TRBD1 matching 7 bases. Germline V gene data show CDR1 as LGHNA and CDR2 as YSLEER. The trim removed 4 bases at V and 8 bases at J, leaving 3 bases unmatched. The CDR3 covers 12 residues.